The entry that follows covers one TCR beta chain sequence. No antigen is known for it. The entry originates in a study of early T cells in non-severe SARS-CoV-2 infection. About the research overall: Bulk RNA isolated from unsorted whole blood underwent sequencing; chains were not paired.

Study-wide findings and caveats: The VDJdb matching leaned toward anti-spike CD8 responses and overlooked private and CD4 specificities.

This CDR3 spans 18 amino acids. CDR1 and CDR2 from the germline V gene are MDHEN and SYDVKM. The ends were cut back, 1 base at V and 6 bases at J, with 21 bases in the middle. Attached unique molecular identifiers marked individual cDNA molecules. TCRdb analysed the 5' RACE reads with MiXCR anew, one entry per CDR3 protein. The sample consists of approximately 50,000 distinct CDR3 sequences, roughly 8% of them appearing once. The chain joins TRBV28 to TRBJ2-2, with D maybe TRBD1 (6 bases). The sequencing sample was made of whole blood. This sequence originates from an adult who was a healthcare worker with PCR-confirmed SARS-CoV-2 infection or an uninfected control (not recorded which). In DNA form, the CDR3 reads TGTGCCAGCAGTTTATTCGTTACAGGGTGGCGTCGAGCCGGGGAGCTGTTTTTT. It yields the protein CASSLFVTGWRRAGELFF.